This paragraph reports one T cell receptor beta chain. One junction end disagrees with the germline gene, perhaps due to a read error. TCR beta libraries were built with iRepertoire HTBI primers and Arm-PCR of CDR3 regions. TCRdb re-called the multiplex PCR reads with MiXCR, one entry per CDR3 protein. The sample includes around 510,000 distinct CDR3 sequences, around 21% seen only once; the top ten take under 9%. Described time point: persistent/refractory GD, antithyroid drugs over 5 years with positive TRAb. Making the TCR library involved RNA that had been extracted from PBMCs. CDR1 is DFQATT, CDR2 SNEGSKA, per germline (reference sequence). The CDR3 extends over 15 amino acids. The data were obtained in a study of regulatory T cells in long-lasting Graves disease.

The source of this sequence is a female donor with Graves disease. This specimen consisted of peripheral blood mononuclear cells (PBMCs), obtained when the disease was refractory, from a patient treated with antithyroid drugs. The chain is built from TRBV20-1 and TRBJ2-7, with 11 bases lining up with TRBD2. CDR3 sequence: CSALILAGEVHEQHF. In DNA, the CDR3 is TGCAGTGCTCTAATACTAGCGGGAGAGGTCCACGAGCAGCACTTC.